Listed below are T cell receptor beta chains from one sample, sequenced in a study of neurological immune-mediated disorders. TCRdb reprocessed the 5' RACE reads with MiXCR, giving one entry per CDR3 protein. Of around 53,000 distinct CDR3 sequences detected, roughly 8.8% appear once; the ten largest clones hold 1.9%. Sample: PBMCs. Source of these receptors: a woman in her thirties or forties in good health. Each CDR3 is given with its conserved first and last residue. A clone size is listed for some rows: how often the clone was seen (once, few, many), or a class if it is expanded.

V gene: TRBV29-1; J gene: TRBJ2-7; clone size: many; CDR3 protein: CSVEYRGSSYEQYF
V gene: TRBV6-5; J gene: TRBJ2-7; clone size: many; CDR3 protein: CASSPDRGALSYEQYF
V gene: TRBV11-2; J gene: TRBJ2-3; clone size: many; CDR3 protein: CASSLQLQVGSGTDTQYF
V gene: TRBV25-1; J gene: TRBJ1-4; clone size: many; CDR3 protein: CASGTGGEKLFF
V gene: TRBV4-3; J gene: TRBJ1-6; clone size: .; CDR3 protein: CASSQELSPPLHF
V gene: TRBV3-1; J gene: TRBJ1-1; clone size: many; CDR3 protein: CASSQVLGTEAFF
V gene: TRBV11-3; J gene: TRBJ2-1; clone size: .; CDR3 protein: CASSAASGGSSYNEQFF
V gene: TRBV7-2; J gene: TRBJ1-1; clone size: many; CDR3 protein: CASSEDRVQSAFF
V gene: TRBV7-8; J gene: TRBJ2-7; clone size: many; CDR3 protein: CASSQGGEGKQYF
V gene: TRBV28; J gene: TRBJ2-2; clone size: .; CDR3 protein: CAISPLHRVNTGELFF
V gene: TRBV14; J gene: TRBJ1-2; clone size: many; CDR3 protein: CASSQERRGGYTF
V gene: TRBV7-6; J gene: TRBJ1-3; clone size: many; CDR3 protein: CASSLRGAGRHGNTIYF
V gene: TRBV7-3; J gene: TRBJ2-3; clone size: many; CDR3 protein: CASSFTGGRTDTQYF
V gene: TRBV12-3/TRBV12-4; J gene: TRBJ2-5; clone size: many; CDR3 protein: CASTSDREETQYF
V gene: TRBV12-3/TRBV12-4; J gene: TRBJ1-2; clone size: .; CDR3 protein: CASRPLDSYGYTF
V gene: TRBV6-2/TRBV6-3; J gene: TRBJ2-1; clone size: many; CDR3 protein: CASRDFNEQFF
V gene: TRBV6-2/TRBV6-3; J gene: TRBJ2-1; clone size: many; CDR3 protein: CASSYSVTSGSSYNEQFF
V gene: TRBV6-2/TRBV6-3; J gene: TRBJ2-2; clone size: many; CDR3 protein: CASSLRRNRGSTGELFF
V gene: TRBV27; J gene: TRBJ1-1; clone size: many; CDR3 protein: CASGHPRGNTEAFF
V gene: TRBV20-1; J gene: TRBJ2-7; clone size: many; CDR3 protein: CSARDPETGRLREQYF
V gene: TRBV14; J gene: TRBJ1-4; clone size: many; CDR3 protein: CASSQDPGGYEKLFF
V gene: TRBV10-3; J gene: TRBJ2-7; clone size: few; CDR3 protein: CAISGISNEQYF
V gene: TRBV5-1; J gene: TRBJ2-3; clone size: many; CDR3 protein: CASSPGTGPDTQYF
V gene: TRBV25-1; J gene: TRBJ2-1; clone size: .; CDR3 protein: CASRYRAGNEQFF
V gene: TRBV6-5; J gene: TRBJ2-7; clone size: many; CDR3 protein: CASSYSSGPYEQYF
V gene: TRBV7-2; J gene: TRBJ2-1; clone size: many; CDR3 protein: CASSARLAGGLVF
V gene: TRBV6-5; J gene: TRBJ1-4; clone size: many; CDR3 protein: CASSNRGNNEKLFF
V gene: TRBV20-1; J gene: TRBJ2-2; clone size: many; CDR3 protein: CSARDRLAGYNTGELFF
V gene: TRBV7-8; J gene: TRBJ1-1; clone size: many; CDR3 protein: CASSFRDVDTEAFF